The clone carrying this T cell receptor beta chain was seen more than once but under ten times. The method was immunoSEQ multiplex PCR; TCRdb's version includes in-frame clones alone and lacks a portion of them. Altogether some 64,000 clones are present, roughly 76% being singletons, with the ten largest covering approximately 5.3%. Germline-derived CDR1 and CDR2 are ENHRY and SYGVKD. V lost 3 bases and J 4 bases, leaving 10 bases between the germline ends. The CDR3 is 13 amino acids. This record comes from a study of blood T cell repertoires in COVID-19. Study background: Both acute and convalescent COVID-19 samples were obtained from the United States, Italy and Spain. Sources were T cells, B-cell-depleted T cells, or PBMCs; the material itself was cDNA or gDNA.

This receptor was obtained from a human donor in a cohort sampled during active COVID-19. Source material: peripheral blood. The genes are TRBV10-3 and TRBJ2-7, with TRBD1 as a possible D gene (7 bases). The CDR3, as DNA: TGTGCCATCAGTGACAGGGGGGTATACGAGCAGTACTTC. This encodes CAISDRGVYEQYF.